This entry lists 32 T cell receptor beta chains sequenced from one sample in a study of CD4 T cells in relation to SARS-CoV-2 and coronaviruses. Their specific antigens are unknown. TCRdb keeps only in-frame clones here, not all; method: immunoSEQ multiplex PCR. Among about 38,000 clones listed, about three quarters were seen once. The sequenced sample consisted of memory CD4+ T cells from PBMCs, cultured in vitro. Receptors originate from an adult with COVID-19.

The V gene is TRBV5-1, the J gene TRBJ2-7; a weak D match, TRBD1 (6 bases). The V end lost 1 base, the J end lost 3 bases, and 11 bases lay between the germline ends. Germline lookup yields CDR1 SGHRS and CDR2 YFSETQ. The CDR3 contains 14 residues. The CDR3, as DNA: TGCGCCAGCAGCTTGCTACAACAGGGCTACGAGCAGTACTTC. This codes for CASSLLQQGYEQYF.

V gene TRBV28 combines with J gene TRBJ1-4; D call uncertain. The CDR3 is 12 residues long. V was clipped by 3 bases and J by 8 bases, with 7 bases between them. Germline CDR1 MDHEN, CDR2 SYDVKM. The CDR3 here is CASSLLGEKLFF. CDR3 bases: TGTGCCAGCAGTTTGCTTGGGGAAAAACTGTTTTTT.

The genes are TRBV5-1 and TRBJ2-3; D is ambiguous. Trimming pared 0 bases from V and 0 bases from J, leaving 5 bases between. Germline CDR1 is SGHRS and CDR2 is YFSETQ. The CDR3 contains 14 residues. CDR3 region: CASSLDGSTDTQYF. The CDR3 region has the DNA TGCGCCAGCAGCTTGGATGGGAGCACAGATACGCAGTATTTT. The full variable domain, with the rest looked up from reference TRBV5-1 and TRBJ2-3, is KAGVTQTPRYLIKTRGQQVTLSCSPISGHRSVSWYQQTPGQGLQFLFEYFSETQRNKGNFPGRFSGRQFSNSRSEMNVSTLELGDSALYLCASSLDGSTDTQYFGPGTRLTVL.

The CDR3 protein is CASSEVRAGQAGYGYTF. The DNA of the CDR3 is TGTGCCAGCAGTGAAGTCCGGGCGGGGCAGGCGGGCTATGGCTACACCTTC. The rearrangement joins TRBV2 to TRBJ1-2; D perhaps matches TRBD1 (5 bases). This CDR3 region has 17 residues. Germline V gene sequence: CDR1 SNHLY, CDR2 FYNNEI. V lost 1 base and J lost 4, with 19 bases in between.

This CDR3 is CASSLGQGDNEQFF. In nucleotides, the CDR3 is TGCGCCAGCAGCTTGGGACAGGGAGACAATGAGCAGTTCTTC. The chain links TRBV5-1 to TRBJ2-1; 7 bases align to TRBD1. From germline, CDR1 is SGHRS and CDR2 YFSETQ. CDR3 size: 14 residues. Germline trimming cut 0 bases from V and 5 bases from J; bases unmatched to any gene: 2.

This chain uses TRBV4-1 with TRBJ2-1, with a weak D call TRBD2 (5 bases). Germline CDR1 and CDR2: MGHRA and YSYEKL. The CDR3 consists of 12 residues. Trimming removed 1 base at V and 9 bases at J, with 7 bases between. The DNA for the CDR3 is TGCGCCAGCAGCCAAGTTGGGAGTGAGCAGTTCTTC. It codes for CASSQVGSEQFF.

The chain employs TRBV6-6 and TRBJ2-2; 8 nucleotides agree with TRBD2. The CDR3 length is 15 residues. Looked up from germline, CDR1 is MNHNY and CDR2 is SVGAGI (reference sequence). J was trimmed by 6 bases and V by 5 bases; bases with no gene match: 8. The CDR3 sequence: CASSPNLSGAGELFF. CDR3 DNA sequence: TGTGCCAGCAGTCCGAATCTTAGCGGGGCCGGGGAGCTGTTTTTT.

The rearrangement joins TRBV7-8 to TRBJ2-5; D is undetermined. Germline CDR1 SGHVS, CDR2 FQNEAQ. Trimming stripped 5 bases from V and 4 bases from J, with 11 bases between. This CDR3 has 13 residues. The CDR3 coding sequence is TGTGCCAGCAGCCCCGTGTGGGGAGAGACCCAGTACTTC. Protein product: CASSPVWGETQYF.

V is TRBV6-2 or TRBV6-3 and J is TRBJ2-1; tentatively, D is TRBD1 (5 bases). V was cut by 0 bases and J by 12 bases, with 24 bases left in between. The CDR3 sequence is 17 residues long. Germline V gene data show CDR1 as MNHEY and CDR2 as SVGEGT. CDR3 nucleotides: TGTGCCAGCAGTTACTCACTCAGTAGCCGGCGCGTGCAGGGGCAGTTCTTC. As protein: CASSYSLSSRRVQGQFF.

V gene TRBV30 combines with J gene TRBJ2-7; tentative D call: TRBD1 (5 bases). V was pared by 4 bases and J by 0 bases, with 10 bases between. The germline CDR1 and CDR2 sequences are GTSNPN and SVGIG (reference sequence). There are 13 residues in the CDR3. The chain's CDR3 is CAWNSGNSYEQYF. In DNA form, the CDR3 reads TGTGCCTGGAATTCAGGGAACTCCTACGAGCAGTACTTC.

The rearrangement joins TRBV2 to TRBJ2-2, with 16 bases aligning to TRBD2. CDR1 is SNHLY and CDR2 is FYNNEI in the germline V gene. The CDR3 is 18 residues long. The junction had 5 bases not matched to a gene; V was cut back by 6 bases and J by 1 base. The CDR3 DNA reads TGTGCCAGCAGGGGGACTAGCGGGAGGGCCATGAACACCGGGGAGCTGTTTTTT. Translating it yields CASRGTSGRAMNTGELFF.

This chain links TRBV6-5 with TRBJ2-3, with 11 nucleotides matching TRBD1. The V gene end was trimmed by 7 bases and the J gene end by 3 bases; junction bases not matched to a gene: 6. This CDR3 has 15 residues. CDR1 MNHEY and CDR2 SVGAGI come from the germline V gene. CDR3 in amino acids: CASTEGQGVTDTQYF. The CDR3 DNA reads TGTGCCAGCACCGAGGGACAGGGGGTTACAGATACGCAGTATTTT.

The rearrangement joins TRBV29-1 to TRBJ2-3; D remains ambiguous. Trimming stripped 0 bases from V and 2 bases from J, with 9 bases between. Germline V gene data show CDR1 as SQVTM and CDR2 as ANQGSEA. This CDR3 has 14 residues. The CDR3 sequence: CSVEDRLDTDTQYF. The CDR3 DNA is TGCAGCGTTGAAGATCGCCTAGACACAGATACGCAGTATTTT.

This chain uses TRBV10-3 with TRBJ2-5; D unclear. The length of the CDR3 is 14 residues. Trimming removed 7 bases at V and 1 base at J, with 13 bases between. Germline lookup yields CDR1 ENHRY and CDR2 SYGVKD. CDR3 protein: CAINPDGPQETQYF. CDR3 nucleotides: TGTGCCATCAATCCGGACGGACCCCAAGAGACCCAGTACTTC.

In nucleotides, the CDR3 is TGTGCCACCACCCCCGCCCCCGGGAGAGGGGCACTCTTCTACGAGCAGTACTTC. It yields the protein CATTPAPGRGALFYEQYF. The chain carries TRBV24-1 and TRBJ2-7; a weak D match, TRBD2 (6 bases). Trimming took off 8 bases at V and 3 bases at J, with 28 bases between the two ends. The CDR3 is 18 residues long. Germline CDR1 and CDR2: KGHDR and SFDVKD.

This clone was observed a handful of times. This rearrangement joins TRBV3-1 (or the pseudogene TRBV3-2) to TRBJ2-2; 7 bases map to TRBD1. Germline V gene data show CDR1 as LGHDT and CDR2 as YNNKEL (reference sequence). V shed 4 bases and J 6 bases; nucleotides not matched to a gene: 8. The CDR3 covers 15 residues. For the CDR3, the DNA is TGTGCCAGCAGCCGAACGACAGGGTTATCCGGGGAGCTGTTTTTT. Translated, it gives CASSRTTGLSGELFF.

The CDR3 protein is CSAGPGDYNEQFF. CDR3 sequence (DNA): TGCAGCGCCGGACCCGGGGATTACAATGAGCAGTTCTTC. V gene TRBV29-1 combines with J gene TRBJ2-1; possibly TRBD2 for D (5 bases). CDR1 is SQVTM, CDR2 ANQGSEA, per germline. V was cut by 7 bases and J by 4 bases, with 14 bases left in between. The CDR3 contains 13 residues.

Here the CDR3 DNA reads TGTGCCAGCGGGTGGAACAGGGGCCCCTACGAGCAGTACTTC. Amino acids: CASGWNRGPYEQYF. V is TRBV28 and J is TRBJ2-7; 7 bases match TRBD1. Germline trimming cut 8 bases from V and 2 bases from J; bases unmatched to any gene: 9. Germline V gives CDR1 MDHEN, CDR2 SYDVKM. The CDR3 consists of 14 residues. The full variable domain, rest sourced from reference TRBV28 and TRBJ2-7, is DVKVTQSSRYLVKRTGEKVFLECVQDMDHENMFWYRQDPGLGLRLIYFSYDVKMKEKGDIPEGYSVSREKKERFSLILESASTNQTSMYLCASGWNRGPYEQYFGPGTRLTVT.

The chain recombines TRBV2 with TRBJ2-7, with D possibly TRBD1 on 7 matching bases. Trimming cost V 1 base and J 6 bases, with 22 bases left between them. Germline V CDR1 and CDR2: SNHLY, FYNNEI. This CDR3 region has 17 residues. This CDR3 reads CASSEGTARGRLSEQYF. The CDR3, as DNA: TGTGCCAGCAGTGAAGGGACGGCCAGGGGGAGGTTATCCGAGCAGTACTTC.

The CDR3 spells CASMGSTNQPQHF. The CDR3 DNA follows: TGTGCCAGCATGGGCAGTACCAATCAGCCCCAGCATTTT. The chain recombines TRBV6-5 with TRBJ1-5, with no clear D. This CDR3 has 13 residues. Deletions cut 7 bases from V and 3 bases from J, with 10 bases between. Germline V gives CDR1 MNHEY, CDR2 SVGAGI.

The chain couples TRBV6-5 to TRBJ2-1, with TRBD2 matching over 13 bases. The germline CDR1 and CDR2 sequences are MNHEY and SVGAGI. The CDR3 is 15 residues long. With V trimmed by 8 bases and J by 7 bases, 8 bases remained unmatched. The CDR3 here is CASSKGLAGVNEQFF. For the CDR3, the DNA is TGTGCCAGCTCAAAAGGACTAGCGGGAGTAAATGAGCAGTTCTTC.

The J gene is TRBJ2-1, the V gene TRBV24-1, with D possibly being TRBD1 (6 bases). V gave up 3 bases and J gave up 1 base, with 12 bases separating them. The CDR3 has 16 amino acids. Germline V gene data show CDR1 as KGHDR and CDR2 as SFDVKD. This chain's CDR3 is CATSDTGTTSYNEQFF. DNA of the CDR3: TGTGCCACCAGTGATACCGGGACAACTTCCTACAATGAGCAGTTCTTC.

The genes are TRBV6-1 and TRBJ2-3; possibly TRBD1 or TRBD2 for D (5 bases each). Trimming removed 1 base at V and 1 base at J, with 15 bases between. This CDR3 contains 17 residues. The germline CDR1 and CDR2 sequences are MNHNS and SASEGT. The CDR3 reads CASSEVGWQGGTDTQYF. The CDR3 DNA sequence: TGTGCCAGCAGTGAAGTAGGTTGGCAGGGAGGCACAGATACGCAGTATTTT.

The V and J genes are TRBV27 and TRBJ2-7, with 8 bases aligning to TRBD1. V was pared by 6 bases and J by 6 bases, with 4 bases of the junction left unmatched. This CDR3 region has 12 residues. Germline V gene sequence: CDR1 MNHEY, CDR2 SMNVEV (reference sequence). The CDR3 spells CASRDRVSEQYF. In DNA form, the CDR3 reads TGTGCCAGCAGGGACAGGGTGTCCGAGCAGTACTTC.

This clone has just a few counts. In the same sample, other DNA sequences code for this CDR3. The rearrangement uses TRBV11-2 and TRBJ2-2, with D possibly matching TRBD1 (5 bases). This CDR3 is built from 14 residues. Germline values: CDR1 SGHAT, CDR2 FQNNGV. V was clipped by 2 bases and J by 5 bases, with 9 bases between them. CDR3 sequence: CASSLIRGTGELFF. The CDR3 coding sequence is TGTGCCAGCAGCTTAATAAGGGGAACCGGGGAGCTGTTTTTT.

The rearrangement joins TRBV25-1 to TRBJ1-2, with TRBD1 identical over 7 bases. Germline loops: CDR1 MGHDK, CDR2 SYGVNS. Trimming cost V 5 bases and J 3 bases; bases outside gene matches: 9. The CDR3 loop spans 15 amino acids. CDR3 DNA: TGTGCCAGCAGTCCCCGGACAGGCATCCACTATGGCTACACCTTC. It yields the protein CASSPRTGIHYGYTF.

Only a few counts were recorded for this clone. The CDR3 bases are TGTGCCAGCAGCCCTTCGTCGGGGTGGGGCACAGATACGCAGTATTTT. It codes for CASSPSSGWGTDTQYF. The J gene is TRBJ2-3, the V gene TRBV3-1 (or the pseudogene TRBV3-2); TRBD2 might be the D (5 bases). V was cut by 4 bases and J by 1 base, with 15 bases left in between. The germline V gene has CDR1 LGHDT and CDR2 YNNKEL (reference sequence). CDR3 size: 16 residues.

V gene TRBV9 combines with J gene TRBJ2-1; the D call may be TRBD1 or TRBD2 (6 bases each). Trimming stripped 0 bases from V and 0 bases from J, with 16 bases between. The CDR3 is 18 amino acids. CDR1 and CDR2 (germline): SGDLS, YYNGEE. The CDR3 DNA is TGTGCCAGCAGCGTAGGATCGGGGGCGGCCACCTCCTACAATGAGCAGTTCTTC. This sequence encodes CASSVGSGAATSYNEQFF.

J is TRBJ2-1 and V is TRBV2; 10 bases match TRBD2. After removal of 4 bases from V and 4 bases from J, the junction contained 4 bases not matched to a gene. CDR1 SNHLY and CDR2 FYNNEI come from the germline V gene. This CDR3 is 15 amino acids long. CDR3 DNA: TGTGCCAGCAGTGTCGAGACTAGCGGGTACAATGAGCAGTTCTTC. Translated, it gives CASSVETSGYNEQFF.

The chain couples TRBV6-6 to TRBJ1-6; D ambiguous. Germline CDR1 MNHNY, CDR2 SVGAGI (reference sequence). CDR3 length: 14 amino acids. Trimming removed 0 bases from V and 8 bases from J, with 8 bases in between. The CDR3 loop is CASSYSYTDSPLHF. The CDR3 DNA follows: TGTGCCAGCAGTTACTCTTACACGGATTCACCCCTCCACTTT.

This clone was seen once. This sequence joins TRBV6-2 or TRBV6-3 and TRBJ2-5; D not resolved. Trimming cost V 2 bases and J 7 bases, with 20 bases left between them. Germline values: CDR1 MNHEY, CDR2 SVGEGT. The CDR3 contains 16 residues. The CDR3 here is CASSYGLVTGPGTQYF. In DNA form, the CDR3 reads TGTGCCAGCAGTTACGGGCTAGTAACGGGTCCCGGGACCCAGTACTTC.

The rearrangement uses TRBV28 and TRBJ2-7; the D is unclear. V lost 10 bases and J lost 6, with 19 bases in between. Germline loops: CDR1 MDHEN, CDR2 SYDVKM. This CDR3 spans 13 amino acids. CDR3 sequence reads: CATAPVRRREQYF. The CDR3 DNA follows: TGTGCCACGGCGCCCGTGCGGCGACGCGAGCAGTACTTC.